This TCR beta chain stems from a study of T cell repertoires in cytomegalovirus infection. About the study: The public TCR beta signatures pointed to both CMV infection and matching HLA type. Study findings and constraints: Summed public TCR beta family frequency identified CMV carriers bearing the relevant HLA. HLA-C-restricted, CMV-specific TCR beta clonotypes were dominant ex vivo.

MiXCR, applied by TCRdb to the reads, yields one record per CDR3 protein. This sample carries more than 150,000 distinct CDR3 sequences, roughly 30% of them seen once, and the ten largest clones take under 35%. The table lists this clonotype with many counts. No antigen is known for it. This CDR3 region has 14 residues. Germline CDR1 SGHVS, CDR2 FQNEAQ. Trimming cost V 5 bases and J 4 bases, with 11 bases left between them. The V gene is TRBV7-8, the J gene TRBJ2-2, with D hard to call. The specimen was PBMCs. The sequence was obtained from a human donor in good health (CMV status not recorded). Some clones in this sample may be carry-over from other donors' samples. CDR3: CASSTTAGTGELFF. The CDR3 DNA reads as TGTGCCAGCAGCACGACGGCAGGCACCGGGGAGCTGTTTTTT.